These 27 T cell receptor beta chains came from one sample sequenced in a study of CD8+ T cells in alopecia areata. As the sequencing template, cDNA was produced by extracting RNA and reverse transcribing it. The data were produced by immunoSEQ multiplex PCR, yet TCRdb's version contains in-frame clones alone and is incomplete. The table shows hundreds of thousands of clones, with about 62% occurring only once. Treatment denoted: oral pan-JAK inhibitor, 5-10 mg twice daily. Sequencing was performed on CD4+ T cells sorted from blood, taken at week 52, from a patient treated with tofacitinib. The receptor set was obtained from a human donor with alopecia areata.

The table lists this clone with a count of one. Other nucleotide sequences in the sample specify the same CDR3. The chain has TRBV10-3 and TRBJ2-3, with TRBD2 identical over 8 bases. The CDR3 sequence is 13 residues long. J lost 3 bases, V lost 4 bases, and 0 bases had no gene match. CDR1 is ENHRY, CDR2 SYGVKD, per germline. Here the CDR3 DNA reads TGTGCCATCAGTGTAGCGGGGACAGATACGCAGTATTTT. As protein: CAISVAGTDTQYF.

This clone was counted between two and nine times. This sample also contains other DNA sequences that code for the same CDR3. The rearrangement links TRBV30 to TRBJ1-5, with D possibly matching TRBD1 (6 bases). This CDR3 comprises 13 residues. The V and J ends lost 4 bases and 0 bases respectively, with 7 bases between them. The V gene's germline CDR1 is GTSNPN and CDR2 SVGIG (reference sequence). The CDR3 nucleotides read TGTGCCTGGAACAGGGATAGCAATCAGCCCCAGCATTTT. This gives the protein CAWNRDSNQPQHF.

V gene TRBV30 combines with J gene TRBJ2-2, with 7 bases that match TRBD2. Germline CDR1 is GTSNPN and CDR2 is SVGIG (reference sequence). This CDR3 is built from 14 residues. Trimming removed 1 base from V and 5 bases from J; junction bases left unmatched: 4. The DNA for the CDR3 is TGTGCCTGGAGTGATCTAGCGGTGACCGGGGAGCTGTTTTTT. Its protein product is CAWSDLAVTGELFF.

Here the CDR3 DNA reads TGCAGTGCTAGAGACAGGTTTGGCTACACCTTC. Its translation: CSARDRFGYTF. This rearrangement joins TRBV20-1 to TRBJ1-2; D unresolved. V was pared by 0 bases and J by 7 bases, with 6 bases between. This CDR3 spans 11 amino acids. CDR1 is DFQATT, CDR2 SNEGSKA, per germline (reference sequence).

This chain links TRBV30 with TRBJ2-5, with D possibly TRBD1 on 6 matching bases. Germline V CDR1 and CDR2: GTSNPN, SVGIG (reference sequence). With 3 bases removed from V and 7 bases from J, the gap between germline ends came to 12 bases. There are 12 residues in the CDR3. CDR3 sequence (DNA): TGTGCCTGGAGCGCCGGGACAAGGACCCAGTACTTC. Its protein is CAWSAGTRTQYF.

The chain uses TRBV29-1 and TRBJ2-1; no clear D gene. This CDR3 has 10 residues. Germline CDR1 is SQVTM and CDR2 is ANQGSEA. Trimming stripped 7 bases from V and 7 bases from J, with 8 bases between. CDR3 protein: CSAGSNEQFF. Here the CDR3 DNA reads TGCAGCGCCGGCAGTAATGAGCAGTTCTTC.

The rearrangement links TRBV30 to TRBJ2-7, with D perhaps TRBD2 (5 bases). V was shortened by 0 bases and J by 6 bases, with 15 bases between the two germline ends. The V gene's germline CDR1 is GTSNPN and CDR2 SVGIG (reference sequence). This CDR3 has 14 amino acids. This CDR3 reads CAWSVLEYLGEQYF. CDR3 in DNA: TGTGCCTGGAGTGTACTAGAATACCTCGGCGAGCAGTACTTC.

This clone appeared a single time. The chain joins TRBV5-1 to TRBJ2-7, with a possible D match to TRBD2 (5 bases). Germline V CDR1 and CDR2: SGHRS, YFSETQ. V lost 4 bases and J 1 base, leaving 12 bases between the germline ends. The CDR3 contains 14 residues. The chain's CDR3 is CASSPRRGSYEQYF. The CDR3 DNA is TGCGCCAGCAGCCCCCGTCGGGGTTCCTACGAGCAGTACTTC.

The genes are TRBV5-1 and TRBJ2-1; TRBD1 agrees at 9 bases. J gave up 5 bases and V 0 bases, and 6 bases lay outside the gene matches. This CDR3 contains 16 residues. In germline, CDR1 is SGHRS, CDR2 YFSETQ. The CDR3 sequence: CASSLGTGVVDNEQFF. CDR3 coding DNA: TGCGCCAGCAGCTTGGGGACAGGGGTTGTGGACAATGAGCAGTTCTTC.

This clone was seen only a few times. The chain combines TRBV7-8 with TRBJ2-3; D is ambiguous. The length of the CDR3 is 11 residues. Germline values: CDR1 SGHVS, CDR2 FQNEAQ. V gave up 4 bases and J gave up 11 bases, with 10 bases separating them. CDR3 amino acids: CASSSQILQYF. The CDR3 DNA is TGTGCCAGCAGCTCACAAATCCTGCAGTATTTT.

This chain uses TRBV30 with TRBJ2-7; D remains ambiguous. Per germline, CDR1 GTSNPN and CDR2 SVGIG (reference sequence). The CDR3 contains 11 residues. Trimming removed 1 base at V and 7 bases at J, with 8 bases between. CDR3 protein: CAWSDLWEQYF. The DNA of the CDR3 is TGTGCCTGGAGTGACCTTTGGGAGCAGTACTTC. The entire variable domain, with the rest obtained from reference TRBV30 and TRBJ2-7, is as follows: SQTIHQWPATLVQPVGSPLSLECTVEGTSNPNLYWYRQAAGRGLQLLFYSVGIGQISSEVPQNLSASRPQDRQFILSSKKLLLSDSGFYLCAWSDLWEQYFGPGTRLTVT.

The chain joins TRBV7-9 to TRBJ2-7; D not resolved. Germline lookup yields CDR1 SEHNR and CDR2 FQNEAQ (reference sequence). This CDR3 contains 12 residues. Trimming pared 8 bases from V and 3 bases from J, leaving 11 bases between. The CDR3 sequence is CASGVKVYEQYF. CDR3 nucleotides: TGTGCCAGCGGGGTCAAAGTCTACGAGCAGTACTTC.

This clone was observed a few times. This chain joins TRBV7-2 and TRBJ2-3, with D possibly being TRBD1 or TRBD2 (5 bases each). The CDR3 contains 12 residues. The V end lost 8 bases, the J end lost 6 bases, and 12 bases lay between the germline ends. Germline V gives CDR1 SGHTA, CDR2 FQGNSA. CDR3 bases: TGTGCCAGCGTTTCCGAGGGGGATACGCAGTATTTT. Its translation: CASVSEGDTQYF.

The chain links TRBV4-3 to TRBJ1-2, with D hard to call. CDR1 is LGHNA, CDR2 YSLEER, per germline. The CDR3 totals 14 residues. Trimming removed 1 base from V and 2 bases from J, with 8 bases in between. The DNA of the CDR3 is TGCGCCAGCAGCCAAGGGACGGTGAACTATGGCTACACCTTC. It translates to CASSQGTVNYGYTF.

The V gene is TRBV7-8, the J gene TRBJ2-2, with D possibly matching TRBD1 (5 bases). CDR3 length equals 14 residues. V was cut by 3 bases and J by 5 bases, with 10 bases left in between. From germline, CDR1 is SGHVS and CDR2 FQNEAQ. CDR3 region: CASSLIRGTGELFF. Here the CDR3 DNA reads TGTGCCAGCAGCTTGATTAGGGGAACCGGGGAGCTGTTTTTT.

This clone appeared a few times. This chain links TRBV30 with TRBJ1-2, with D possibly being TRBD1 (6 bases). CDR3 length equals 12 residues. Per the germline V gene, CDR1 is GTSNPN and CDR2 is SVGIG (reference sequence). V lost 4 bases, J lost 4 bases, and 10 bases lay in between. The CDR3 DNA follows: TGTGCCTGGACGGGGGCCAGCTATGGCTACACCTTC. It encodes CAWTGASYGYTF.

On this clone: Additional DNA sequences in this sample encode the identical CDR3. The chain uses TRBV30 and TRBJ2-6, with D uncertain. Trimming pared 5 bases from V and 1 base from J, leaving 6 bases between. Per germline, CDR1 GTSNPN and CDR2 SVGIG (reference sequence). This CDR3 contains 13 residues. The CDR3 here is CAWRNSGANVLTF. In DNA form, the CDR3 reads TGTGCCTGGCGAAATTCTGGGGCCAACGTCCTGACTTTC.

The rearrangement links TRBV6-5 to TRBJ2-7; D is tentatively TRBD1 or TRBD2 (5 bases each). Germline V lookup: CDR1 MNHEY, CDR2 SVGAGI. The CDR3 consists of 11 residues. The V gene lost 8 bases and the J gene lost 12 bases, with 17 bases spanning the gap. CDR3 residues: CASSRDLKLYF. The CDR3 DNA follows: TGTGCCAGCTCCCGGGACCTGAAGTTGTACTTC.

The V call is TRBV7-9, the J call TRBJ2-7; TRBD1 might be the D (6 bases). The germline V and J ends were trimmed by 0 bases and 5 bases, with 17 bases remaining between them. The length of the CDR3 is 16 residues. Germline CDR1 reads SEHNR; CDR2 reads FQNEAQ (reference sequence). The CDR3 coding sequence is TGTGCCAGCAGCTTAGCGCCGGCAGGGGTTCAGGACGAGCAGTACTTC. Amino acid sequence: CASSLAPAGVQDEQYF.

The chain uses TRBV2 and TRBJ2-2, with no clear D. This CDR3 is 13 amino acids long. Germline V gene data show CDR1 as SNHLY and CDR2 as FYNNEI. V gave up 1 base and J gave up 5 bases, with 5 bases separating them. CDR3 residues: CASSEVRTGELFF. The CDR3 nucleotides are TGTGCCAGCAGTGAAGTTAGGACCGGGGAGCTGTTTTTT.

V gene TRBV2 combines with J gene TRBJ2-7, with D unresolved. CDR3 size: 12 residues. Germline CDR1 SNHLY, CDR2 FYNNEI. V was shortened by 2 bases and J by 6 bases, with 8 bases between the two germline ends. The CDR3 here is CASSELQLEQYF. In DNA, the CDR3 is TGTGCCAGCAGTGAACTACAGCTCGAGCAGTACTTC.

This chain links TRBV14 with TRBJ2-2; D uncertain. Germline V lookup: CDR1 SGHDN, CDR2 FVKESK. This CDR3 spans 16 amino acids. With 0 bases removed from V and 6 bases from J, the gap between germline ends came to 14 bases. The CDR3 nucleotides read TGTGCCAGCAGCCAAGATCTGTCAGTCCTCTCCGGGGAGCTGTTTTTT. Amino acid sequence: CASSQDLSVLSGELFF.

V gene TRBV20-1 combines with J gene TRBJ1-2; 8 bases agree with TRBD1. V lost 6 bases, J lost 8 bases, and 5 bases stayed unmatched. This CDR3 comprises 11 residues. Germline V CDR1 and CDR2: DFQATT, SNEGSKA (reference sequence). The CDR3 DNA sequence: TGCAGTGCGTGGACAGGGCGAGGCTACACCTTC. Translation gives CSAWTGRGYTF.

In this sample, this clone turned up a few times. The chain has TRBV29-1 and TRBJ1-1; no clear D. The CDR3 has 13 amino acids. Per germline, CDR1 SQVTM and CDR2 ANQGSEA. The germline V and J ends were trimmed by 5 bases and 5 bases, with 15 bases remaining between them. This chain's CDR3 is CSVNRGRETEAFF. The CDR3 DNA follows: TGCAGCGTTAACCGTGGAAGGGAGACTGAAGCTTTCTTT.

The V gene is TRBV15, the J gene TRBJ2-3; D is perhaps TRBD1 or TRBD2 (6 bases each). V was pared by 1 base and J by 5 bases, with 16 bases between. Germline-derived CDR1 and CDR2 are LNHNV and YYDKDF (reference sequence). CDR3 size: 16 residues. CDR3 sequence (DNA): TGTGCCACCAGCAGAGGCGGGACAAGGGGAGGAGATACGCAGTATTTT. This gives the protein CATSRGGTRGGDTQYF.

The gene calls are TRBV6-5 and TRBJ2-5; a weak D match, TRBD1 (6 bases). Germline CDR1 is MNHEY and CDR2 is SVGAGI. CDR3 length: 15 residues. V lost 4 bases and J lost 2, with 14 bases in between. Here the CDR3 reads CASSSQGMGQETQYF. CDR3 nucleotides: TGTGCCAGCAGTTCCCAGGGGATGGGGCAAGAGACCCAGTACTTC.

This chain's CDR3 is CAWKKGSYEQYF. Written as DNA, the CDR3 is TGTGCCTGGAAGAAAGGGTCCTACGAGCAGTACTTC. This sequence joins TRBV30 and TRBJ2-7; D is unresolved. The CDR3 totals 12 residues. Trimming removed 4 bases at V and 1 base at J, with 8 bases between. Germline lookup yields CDR1 GTSNPN and CDR2 SVGIG (reference sequence).